One sample yielded the 13 T cell receptor beta chains listed below, sequenced in a study of blood T cell repertoires in COVID-19. This table comes from immunoSEQ multiplex PCR, and its TCRdb copy is limited to in-frame clones, with some not included. The sample has about 250,000 clones; approximately 78% are singletons. The sample consisted of PBMCs or T cells enriched from blood (not recorded which). The receptors shown here come from a man between 35 and 55 years old who had been exposed to COVID-19.

This rearrangement joins TRBV19 to TRBJ1-4; D is undetermined. Trimming pared 3 bases from V and 3 bases from J, leaving 2 bases between. Germline assignment: CDR1 LNHDA and CDR2 SQIVND (reference sequence). The CDR3 contains 12 residues. The DNA for the CDR3 is TGTGCCAGTAGTATCGCTAATGAAAAACTGTTTTTT. Protein product: CASSIANEKLFF. The full variable domain, rest sourced from reference TRBV19 and TRBJ1-4, is DGGITQSPKYLFRKEGQNVTLSCEQNLNHDAMYWYRQDPGQGLRLIYYSQIVNDFQKGDIAEGYSVSREKKESFPLTVTSAQKNPTAFYLCASSIANEKLFFGSGTQLSVL.

This clone was seen just once. This chain uses TRBV24-1 with TRBJ2-1; TRBD1 might be the D (6 bases). Trimming cost V 5 bases and J 1 base, with 14 bases left between them. Germline-derived CDR1 and CDR2 are KGHDR and SFDVKD. This CDR3 spans 16 amino acids. The CDR3 DNA is TGTGCCACCAGTGCCTCGGGTACAGGGTCCTACAATGAGCAGTTCTTC. Translating gives CATSASGTGSYNEQFF.

This clone is a singleton in its sample. The rearrangement joins TRBV19 to TRBJ2-7; TRBD1 aligns across 7 bases. The V and J ends lost 2 bases and 1 base, in that order; junction bases with no gene match: 8. The CDR3 covers 16 residues. Per germline, CDR1 LNHDA and CDR2 SQIVND (reference sequence). CDR3 nucleotides: TGTGCCAGTAGTATAAGCAACAGGGGTAGATCCTACGAGCAGTACTTC. It encodes CASSISNRGRSYEQYF.

The chain recombines TRBV12-3 or TRBV12-4 with TRBJ2-1; a weak D match, TRBD2 (5 bases). V lost 1 base and J lost 8, with 9 bases in between. The CDR3 extends over 13 amino acids. CDR3 nucleotide sequence: TGTGCCAGCAGTTTAGGGGGAGACGATGAGCAGTTCTTC. Translating gives CASSLGGDDEQFF.

J is TRBJ1-4 and V is TRBV6-5, with 7 bases that match TRBD1. CDR3 size: 13 residues. Germline V lookup: CDR1 MNHEY, CDR2 SVGAGI. V lost 7 bases to trimming and J lost 5 bases; unmatched junction nucleotides: 4. CDR3 sequence: CASTGQLNEKLFF. The CDR3 region has the DNA TGTGCCAGCACGGGACAGTTAAATGAAAAACTGTTTTTT.

This chain uses TRBV10-1 with TRBJ2-7; D is unclear. The V gene lost 4 bases and the J gene lost 4 bases, with 5 bases spanning the gap. This CDR3 has 11 residues. Germline V CDR1 and CDR2: WNHNN, SYGVQD (reference sequence). The CDR3 coding sequence is TGCGCCAGCAGTGCAGATTACGAGCAGTACTTC. Translated: CASSADYEQYF.

This chain uses TRBV2 with TRBJ2-7, with a tentative D call TRBD2 (6 bases). The CDR3 is made up of 13 amino acids. The V and J ends lost 5 bases and 6 bases respectively, with 14 bases between them. Germline V gives CDR1 SNHLY, CDR2 FYNNEI. DNA for the CDR3: TGTGCCAGCAGTCTGGAATGGAGGGGCGAGCAGTACTTC. Translating it yields CASSLEWRGEQYF.

The chain employs TRBV7-9 and TRBJ1-6; a weak D match, TRBD1 (6 bases). Trimming cost V 5 bases and J 5 bases, with 10 bases left between them. This CDR3 is built from 14 residues. CDR1 SEHNR and CDR2 FQNEAQ come from the germline V gene (reference sequence). As DNA, the CDR3 is TGTGCCAGCAGCCCTGCAGGGGATAATTCACCCCTCCACTTT. This codes for CASSPAGDNSPLHF.

This chain joins TRBV6-1 and TRBJ1-6, with a possible D match to TRBD1 (6 bases). The CDR3 spans 16 residues. Germline CDR1 MNHNS, CDR2 SASEGT. V dropped 2 bases and J dropped 0 bases, with 8 bases sitting between them. The CDR3 here is CASSESDSSYNSPLHF. In DNA, the CDR3 is TGTGCCAGCAGTGAATCGGACAGCTCCTATAATTCACCCCTCCACTTT.

J is TRBJ2-5 and V is TRBV5-4; D is possibly TRBD1 (6 bases). There are 15 residues in the CDR3. Germline lookup yields CDR1 SGHNT and CDR2 YYREEE (reference sequence). V lost 2 bases to trimming and J lost 2 bases, with 13 bases between them. This chain's CDR3 is CASSLGRDTQETQYF. In DNA, the CDR3 is TGTGCCAGCAGCTTAGGACGGGACACACAAGAGACCCAGTACTTC.

This chain uses TRBV27 with TRBJ2-1; 8 positions agree with TRBD2. This CDR3 spans 16 amino acids. The V and J ends lost 3 bases and 7 bases, in that order; junction bases with no gene match: 11. CDR1 and CDR2 from the germline V gene are MNHEY and SMNVEV (reference sequence). The DNA for the CDR3 is TGTGCCAGCAGTTTCTTCGACGGGAGGGCGGGAAATGAGCAGTTCTTC. Translated, it gives CASSFFDGRAGNEQFF.

This chain connects TRBV13 to TRBJ1-2; D ambiguous. The CDR3 consists of 14 residues. Germline-derived CDR1 and CDR2 are PRHDT and FYEKMQ (reference sequence). Trimming pared 3 bases from V and 0 bases from J, leaving 8 bases between. CDR3 in amino acids: CASSFRGTNYGYTF. CDR3 nucleotide sequence: TGTGCCAGCAGCTTTAGAGGGACTAACTATGGCTACACCTTC.

The rearrangement links TRBV7-9 to TRBJ1-2; 8 nucleotides agree with TRBD1. The CDR3 covers 14 residues. V was pared by 1 base and J by 2 bases, with 0 bases of the junction left unmatched. Germline V lookup: CDR1 SEHNR, CDR2 FQNEAQ (reference sequence). The CDR3 protein is CASSLDRGNYGYTF. The DNA for the CDR3 is TGTGCCAGCAGCTTAGACAGGGGGAACTATGGCTACACCTTC.